The clone carrying this T cell receptor (beta chain) was counted a few times. The sample belongs to a study of molecular identifiers for immune sequencing clone quantification. One entry per CDR3 protein results from TCRdb running MiXCR on the PCR reads. Of around 480,000 distinct CDR3 sequences in the sample, approximately 25% were seen once. Naive CD8 T cells underwent sorting with the CD8+CD4-CCR7+CD45RA+ definition. Germline assignment: CDR1 SGHNT and CDR2 YENEEA. The J segment lost 4 bases and the V segment lost 0 bases, leaving 3 bases of the junction unmatched. The CDR3 is 15 residues long. The V gene is TRBV11-3, the J gene TRBJ2-3, with 8 bases identical to TRBD2. Sequenced input: naive CD8+ T cells from blood, with Jurkat cell RNA spiked in. Subset noted: FACS-sorted CD8+CD4-CCR7+CD45RA+ naive T cells. This sequence originates from a human donor in good health. Some libraries in this study had Jurkat cell RNA spiked in. CDR3 DNA: TGTGCCAGCAGCTTAGATCGGGGGGGTGCAGATACGCAGTATTTT. Amino acid sequence: CASSLDRGGADTQYF.